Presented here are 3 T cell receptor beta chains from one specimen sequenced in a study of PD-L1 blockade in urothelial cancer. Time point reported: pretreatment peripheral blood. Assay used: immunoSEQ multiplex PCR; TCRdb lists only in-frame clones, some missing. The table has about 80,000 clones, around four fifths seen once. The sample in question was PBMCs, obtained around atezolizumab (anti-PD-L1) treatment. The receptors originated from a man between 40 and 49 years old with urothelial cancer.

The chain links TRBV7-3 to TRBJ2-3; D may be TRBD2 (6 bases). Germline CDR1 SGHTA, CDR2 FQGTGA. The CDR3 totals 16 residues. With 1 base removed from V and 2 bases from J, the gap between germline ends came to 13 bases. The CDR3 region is CASSLRGDQTTDTQYF. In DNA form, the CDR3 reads TGTGCCAGCAGCTTAAGGGGGGACCAAACCACAGATACGCAGTATTTT.

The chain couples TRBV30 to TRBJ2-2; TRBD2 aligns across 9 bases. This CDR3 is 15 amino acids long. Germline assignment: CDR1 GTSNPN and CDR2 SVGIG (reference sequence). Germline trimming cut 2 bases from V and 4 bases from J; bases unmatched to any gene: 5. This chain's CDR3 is CAWSNVAGATGELFF. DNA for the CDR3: TGTGCCTGGAGTAACGTAGCGGGGGCCACCGGGGAGCTGTTTTTT.

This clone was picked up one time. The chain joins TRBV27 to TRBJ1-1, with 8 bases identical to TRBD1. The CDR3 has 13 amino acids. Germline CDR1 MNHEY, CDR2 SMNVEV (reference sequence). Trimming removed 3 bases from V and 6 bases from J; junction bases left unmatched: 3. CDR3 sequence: CASSFTDRAEAFF. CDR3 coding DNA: TGTGCCAGCAGTTTTACGGACAGGGCTGAAGCTTTCTTT.